The 21 T cell receptor beta chains below come from one sample, sequenced in a study of blood T cells in healthy people across ages. Primed by a sample-barcoded 5' primer and a J-beta primer mix, a second PCR proceeded for about 6 to 11 cycles. TCRdb re-derived calls from the 5' RACE reads in MiXCR, one entry per CDR3 protein. Of hundreds of thousands of distinct CDR3 sequences listed, around 48% are singletons. Sequencing was done on a sample of blood. Every receptor here comes from an older woman in good health.

This chain links TRBV13 with TRBJ2-5, with D maybe TRBD1 (5 bases). The CDR3 extends over 15 amino acids. Germline assignment: CDR1 PRHDT and CDR2 FYEKMQ (reference sequence). V gave up 0 bases and J gave up 5 bases, with 13 bases separating them. The CDR3 nucleotides read TGTGCCAGCAGCTTAGGGTCAGTTGGGGCGGAGACCCAGTACTTC. Encoded protein: CASSLGSVGAETQYF.

The chain employs TRBV29-1 and TRBJ2-3, with 13 nucleotides matching TRBD2. V lost 4 bases to trimming and J lost 5 bases; unmatched junction nucleotides: 9. Germline lookup yields CDR1 SQVTM and CDR2 ANQGSEA. This CDR3 has 16 residues. The CDR3 nucleotides are TGCAGCGTTGCACAACTAGCGGGAGGGCCGGGAGATACGCAGTATTTT. This sequence encodes CSVAQLAGGPGDTQYF.

This CDR3 is CASSLDERNTEAFF. CDR3 sequence (DNA): TGTGCCAGCAGCTTAGATGAGAGGAACACTGAAGCTTTCTTT. This chain connects TRBV11-2 to TRBJ1-1; D is ambiguous. V shed 0 bases and J shed 1 base, with 6 bases lying between them. There are 14 residues in the CDR3. Germline V gene data show CDR1 as SGHAT and CDR2 as FQNNGV.

V is TRBV12-3 or TRBV12-4 and J is TRBJ1-3; D unclear. This CDR3 is 13 amino acids long. The germline V and J ends were trimmed by 2 bases and 3 bases, with 5 bases remaining between them. Here the CDR3 reads CASSLRDGNTIYF. The CDR3, as DNA: TGTGCCAGCAGTTTACGGGATGGAAACACCATATATTTT.

The chain has TRBV7-3 and TRBJ2-1; no clear D gene. The CDR3 totals 13 residues. Germline V lookup: CDR1 SGHTA, CDR2 FQGTGA. V shed 1 base and J shed 6 bases, with 7 bases lying between them. CDR3: CASSLRVGNEQFF. CDR3 bases: TGTGCCAGCAGCTTAAGGGTCGGCAATGAGCAGTTCTTC.

As concerns this clonotype: At one of its ends the junction is not consistent with the germline gene, which may arise from a read error. The chain couples TRBV13 to TRBJ2-3; 9 bases line up with TRBD2. Germline V gives CDR1 PRHDT, CDR2 FYEKMQ (reference sequence). The CDR3 has 15 residues. The CDR3 protein is CASSYSGGSTGTQYF. CDR3 in DNA: TGTGCCAGCAGCTATAGCGGGGGATCCACAGGTACGCAGTATTTT.

This chain links TRBV30 with TRBJ1-3, with a weak D call TRBD1 (5 bases). The V end was cut by 3 bases, the J end by 2 bases, with 5 bases between. This CDR3 comprises 12 residues. CDR1 is GTSNPN and CDR2 is SVGIG in the germline V gene (reference sequence). Here the CDR3 reads CAWRTAGNTIYF. CDR3 in DNA: TGTGCCTGGAGGACAGCTGGAAACACCATATATTTT.

With regard to this clonotype: At one end, the junction sequence differs from germline, possibly due to a read error. The chain links TRBV7-2 to TRBJ2-3; D not certain. Germline loops: CDR1 SGHTA, CDR2 FQGNSA. CDR3 length: 11 residues. CDR3 amino acids: CAGSSGYTQYF. DNA of the CDR3: TGTGCCGGCAGCTCCGGATATACGCAGTATTTT. Full variable domain (rest looked up from reference TRBV7-2 and TRBJ2-3): GAGVSQSPSNKVTEKGKDVELRCDPISGHTALYWYRQSLGQGLEFLIYFQGNSAPDKSGLPSDRFSAERTGGSVSTLTIQRTQQEDSAVYLCAGSSGYTQYFGPGTRLTVL.

A few counts support this clonotype. V is TRBV13 and J is TRBJ2-5; 10 bases align to TRBD2. This CDR3 is 14 amino acids long. Germline CDR1 is PRHDT and CDR2 is FYEKMQ (reference sequence). Unmatched junction bases numbered 9, after V lost 1 base and J lost 13 bases. The CDR3 bases are TGTGCCAGCAGCTTAGTAGCCCTAGCGGGAGCCCCGTACTTC. Its translation: CASSLVALAGAPYF. Full variable domain (missing parts from reference TRBV13 and TRBJ2-5): AAGVIQSPRHLIKEKRETATLKCYPIPRHDTVYWYQQGPGQDPQFLISFYEKMQSDKGSIPDRFSAQQFSDYHSELNMSSLELGDSALYFCASSLVALAGAPYFGPGTRLLVL.

The rearrangement links TRBV30 to TRBJ1-5; 7 positions match TRBD1. CDR3 length: 12 amino acids. CDR1 is GTSNPN, CDR2 SVGIG, per germline (reference sequence). J lost 7 bases, V lost 3 bases, and 3 bases had no gene match. The CDR3 nucleotides are TGTGCCTGGAGCCCAGGGGGACAGCCCCAGCATTTT. This codes for CAWSPGGQPQHF.

This clonotype has just one count. In DNA, the CDR3 is TGTGCCAGCAGTCGGAGGACAGGGGCAATTTTGGAGACCCAGTTCTTC. The encoded protein is CASSRRTGAILETQFF. The chain joins TRBV6-2 or TRBV6-3 to TRBJ2-1, with 9 bases aligning to TRBD1. The CDR3 spans 16 residues. Germline CDR1 and CDR2: MNHEY and SVGEGT. Losses at the gene ends were 5 bases for V and 13 bases for J; bases not matched to a gene: 18.

Regarding this clonotype: A read error is possible here, since a much larger clone lies one base away. The J gene is TRBJ1-2, the V gene TRBV29-1; no firm D call. This CDR3 has 11 residues. Trimming took 2 bases from V and 6 from J, leaving 7 bases between them. CDR1 and CDR2 (germline): SQVTM, ANQGSEA. CDR3 DNA sequence: TGCAGCGTTGAACTGTGCAATGGCTACACCTTC. Its protein is CSVELCNGYTF.

This chain joins TRBV29-1 and TRBJ2-3; no clear D. The CDR3 has 14 residues. V was clipped by 8 bases and J by 2 bases, with 17 bases between them. CDR1 is SQVTM and CDR2 is ANQGSEA in the germline V gene. DNA for the CDR3: TGCAGCATACGGTCTGGAATTTCCACAGATACGCAGTATTTT. Its protein is CSIRSGISTDTQYF.

The V call is TRBV20-1, the J call TRBJ1-1, with D uncertain. V was shortened by 4 bases and J by 2 bases, with 11 bases between the two germline ends. This CDR3 is 13 amino acids long. The germline CDR1 and CDR2 sequences are DFQATT and SNEGSKA (reference sequence). The CDR3 sequence: CSATPPLNTEAFF. CDR3 DNA: TGCAGTGCTACCCCTCCCCTAAACACTGAAGCTTTCTTT.

The chain uses TRBV6-5 and TRBJ2-3; TRBD2 might be the D (5 bases). The CDR3 contains 15 residues. Trimming removed 2 bases from V and 11 bases from J, with 20 bases in between. Germline V gene sequence: CDR1 MNHEY, CDR2 SVGAGI. The CDR3 DNA reads TGTGCCAGCAGTTACGCTAGCCCCCCCTCCGCGCGGCAGTATTTT. It codes for CASSYASPPSARQYF.

This chain connects TRBV20-1 to TRBJ2-1; the match to TRBD2 covers 7 bases. Per germline, CDR1 DFQATT and CDR2 SNEGSKA (reference sequence). The length of the CDR3 is 16 residues. J gave up 0 bases and V 5 bases, and 10 bases lay outside the gene matches. CDR3 nucleotide sequence: TGCAGTGCTCCCCAATGGGGAGGGAGCTCCTACAATGAGCAGTTCTTC. Residues: CSAPQWGGSSYNEQFF.

This clonotype turned up a few times. The chain employs TRBV20-1 and TRBJ2-7, with TRBD1 matching over 7 bases. In germline, CDR1 is DFQATT, CDR2 SNEGSKA (reference sequence). V lost 2 bases, J lost 3 bases, and 1 base stayed unmatched. The CDR3 sequence is 12 residues long. The CDR3 bases are TGCAGTGCTAGATGGGACAGCTACGAGCAGTACTTC. Translated: CSARWDSYEQYF.

Comment on this clonotype: This could be a read error, since a much larger clone is one nucleotide away. This rearrangement joins TRBV5-1 to TRBJ2-7; possible D gene TRBD2, 5 bases. V was shortened by 2 bases and J by 7 bases, with 19 bases between the two germline ends. Germline V CDR1 and CDR2: SGHRS, YFSETQ. CDR3 size: 15 residues. DNA for the CDR3: TGCGCCAGCAGCTTAGGACCCGGACTCAACAATGAGCAGTACTTC. It encodes CASSLGPGLNNEQYF.

The chain couples TRBV4-3 to TRBJ1-1; weak D call: TRBD1 (5 bases). The CDR3 spans 13 residues. Trimming took off 8 bases at V and 1 base at J, with 11 bases between the two ends. Per germline, CDR1 LGHNA and CDR2 YSLEER. The CDR3 here is CASRGGANTEAFF. The CDR3 DNA follows: TGCGCCAGCCGGGGCGGCGCGAACACTGAAGCTTTCTTT.

This chain links TRBV20-1 with TRBJ2-5; a possible D gene is TRBD2 (5 bases). Germline assignment: CDR1 DFQATT and CDR2 SNEGSKA (reference sequence). V lost 6 bases and J lost 5, with 16 bases in between. The CDR3 spans 13 residues. CDR3 residues: CSAGQTRRETQYF. The CDR3 DNA reads TGCAGTGCCGGGCAGACGAGGAGGGAGACCCAGTACTTC.

This sequence joins TRBV5-5 and TRBJ2-7; D gene ambiguous. The CDR3 extends over 14 amino acids. Germline V gene sequence: CDR1 SGHKS, CDR2 YYEKEE (reference sequence). The V gene lost 4 bases and the J gene lost 7 bases, with 18 bases spanning the gap. The CDR3 protein is CASSPMMVGPEQYF. CDR3 sequence (DNA): TGTGCCAGCAGCCCGATGATGGTCGGACCTGAGCAGTACTTC.